The next 25 T cell receptor beta chains were all read from a single sample in a study of identical twins. TCRdb recomputed calls from the 5' RACE reads with MiXCR, one row per CDR3 protein. The sample includes around 340,000 distinct CDR3 sequences, roughly 12% of them seen just once. The same sample was also studied in work on yellow fever vaccine responses in identical twins.

Sequenced sample: CD8+ T cells sorted from blood. These receptors were collected from a woman aged 18-35 years in good health.

The sample holds a few counts of this clonotype. The gene calls are TRBV9 and TRBJ2-7, with 8 nucleotides matching TRBD1. From germline, CDR1 is SGDLS and CDR2 YYNGEE. CDR3 size: 14 residues. The J segment lost 5 bases and the V segment lost 3 bases, leaving 7 bases of the junction unmatched. The DNA for the CDR3 is TGTGCCAGCAGCGCGAGACAGGGGTCAAACGAGCAGTACTTC. This codes for CASSARQGSNEQYF.

The rearrangement uses TRBV11-2 and TRBJ2-5; D remains unclear. The ends were cut back, 2 bases at V and 5 bases at J, with 12 bases in the middle. The germline V gene has CDR1 SGHAT and CDR2 FQNNGV. This CDR3 has 14 amino acids. CDR3 bases: TGTGCCAGCAGCTTAAACGTGCGTTTCGAGACCCAGTACTTC. This sequence encodes CASSLNVRFETQYF.

The chain recombines TRBV4-1 with TRBJ1-5, with 9 bases that match TRBD1. CDR1 and CDR2 from the germline V gene are MGHRA and YSYEKL. J gave up 8 bases and V 5 bases, and 16 bases lay outside the gene matches. The CDR3 runs 17 residues. In DNA form, the CDR3 reads TGCGCCAGCAGCACCCGCTTGGCGGGACAGGGAATAGAGCCCCAGCATTTT. This translates into CASSTRLAGQGIEPQHF.

The chain is built from TRBV12-3 or TRBV12-4 and TRBJ1-4, with a weak D call TRBD1 (5 bases). Trimming shortened V by 6 bases and J by 3 bases, and 11 bases separated the two germline ends. This CDR3 region has 14 residues. The CDR3 nucleotides read TGTGCCAGCAGCCCCAGGGATGCTAATGAAAAACTGTTTTTT. Its translation: CASSPRDANEKLFF.

The gene calls are TRBV9 and TRBJ1-5; perhaps TRBD1 as D (5 bases). The CDR3 runs to 12 residues. The germline V and J ends were trimmed by 7 bases and 9 bases, with 14 bases remaining between them. The germline V gene encodes CDR1 SGDLS and CDR2 YYNGEE. The CDR3 DNA sequence: TGTGCCAGCGGGGGGACCGAGGGGCCCCAGCATTTT. Residues: CASGGTEGPQHF.

The table lists this clonotype with a count of one. CDR3 amino acids: CAISPQGSGTYEQYV. The CDR3 DNA follows: TGTGCCATCAGTCCACAGGGATCAGGAACCTACGAGCAGTACGTC. The chain uses TRBV10-3 and TRBJ2-7, with a possible D match to TRBD1 (6 bases). V lost 5 bases to trimming and J lost 2 bases, with 16 bases between them. This CDR3 contains 15 residues. The germline gives CDR1 ENHRY, CDR2 SYGVKD.

V usage is TRBV7-9 and J usage is TRBJ2-1; D is unclear. V was trimmed by 2 bases and J by 8 bases, leaving 16 bases between them. CDR3 length: 15 residues. Germline values: CDR1 SEHNR, CDR2 FQNEAQ (reference sequence). The CDR3 sequence is CASSLYSLWGYEQFF. In DNA form, the CDR3 reads TGTGCCAGCAGCTTATATAGTCTCTGGGGTTATGAGCAGTTCTTC.

This CDR3 reads CASSEGEDTEAFF. The CDR3 DNA is TGTGCCAGCAGTGAAGGCGAGGACACTGAAGCTTTCTTT. V usage is TRBV2 and J usage is TRBJ1-1; D is uncertain. The V gene's germline CDR1 is SNHLY and CDR2 FYNNEI. V shed 1 base and J shed 3 bases, with 6 bases lying between them. This CDR3 contains 13 residues.

The chain has TRBV5-5 and TRBJ1-1; a weak D match, TRBD1 (6 bases). CDR1 is SGHKS, CDR2 YYEKEE, per germline (reference sequence). Trimming pared 5 bases from V and 11 bases from J, leaving 16 bases between. The CDR3 is made up of 12 amino acids. Written as DNA, the CDR3 is TGTGCCAGCAGGGGGGGCGGGCCGTCGGCTTTCTTT. Its protein is CASRGGGPSAFF.

This clonotype was detected many times. The chain is built from TRBV12-3 or TRBV12-4 and TRBJ2-7; tentatively, D is TRBD1 (6 bases). The ends were cut back, 4 bases at V and 3 bases at J, with 13 bases in the middle. The CDR3 has 14 amino acids. CDR3 nucleotides: TGTGCCAGCAGTTCAGGGGTCTTCTACTACGAGCAGTACTTC. Protein: CASSSGVFYYEQYF.

This clonotype has just a few counts. This chain connects TRBV11-2 to TRBJ2-7; TRBD1 matches 10 bases. This CDR3 contains 18 residues. V shed 1 base, J shed 5 bases, and the junction held 14 bases outside the gene matches. CDR1 SGHAT and CDR2 FQNNGV come from the germline V gene. CDR3 region: CASSLVGGPGQGPHEQYV. The DNA for the CDR3 is TGTGCCAGCAGCTTAGTTGGGGGCCCGGGACAGGGGCCCCACGAGCAGTACGTC.

The chain recombines TRBV6-5 with TRBJ1-1; 8 bases match TRBD1. Germline CDR1 is MNHEY and CDR2 is SVGAGI. This CDR3 is 17 amino acids long. V lost 4 bases and J lost 1; bases outside the gene matches: 11. In DNA form, the CDR3 reads TGTGCCAGCAGTTCGGACAGGGTCCAAGACGGGAACACTGAAGCTTTCTTT. It encodes CASSSDRVQDGNTEAFF.

The table lists this clonotype with many counts. The V call is TRBV3-1, the J call TRBJ1-1, with D perhaps matching TRBD1 (5 bases). The CDR3 spans 11 residues. The ends were cut back, 6 bases at V and 5 bases at J, with 7 bases in the middle. Per the germline V gene, CDR1 is LGHDT and CDR2 is YNNKEL (reference sequence). The CDR3 here is CASREGTEAFF. CDR3 in DNA: TGTGCCAGCAGAGAGGGGACTGAAGCTTTCTTT.

This clonotype was counted a few times. The rearrangement joins TRBV5-6 to TRBJ2-7; D uncertain. V was trimmed by 3 bases and J by 3 bases, leaving 10 bases between them. Germline CDR1 reads SGHDT; CDR2 reads YYEEEE. The CDR3 has 13 residues. The CDR3 is CASSSGSFYEQYF. The CDR3 coding sequence is TGTGCCAGCAGCTCCGGGTCTTTCTACGAGCAGTACTTC.

This clonotype has just a few counts. The chain recombines TRBV3-1 with TRBJ2-5, with D hard to call. Germline assignment: CDR1 LGHDT and CDR2 YNNKEL (reference sequence). The CDR3 is 15 residues long. V was shortened by 4 bases and J by 4 bases, with 16 bases between the two germline ends. CDR3 coding DNA: TGTGCCAGCAGCCCCCTCTATGGCGTCCCAGAGACCCAGTACTTC. Translation gives CASSPLYGVPETQYF.

This clonotype was detected many times. The rearrangement joins TRBV6-5 to TRBJ2-5; TRBD1 or TRBD2 may be the D gene (5 bases each). V was cut by 2 bases and J by 4 bases, with 14 bases left in between. Germline assignment: CDR1 MNHEY and CDR2 SVGAGI. The CDR3 has 15 amino acids. The CDR3 protein is CASSYRGVSRETQYF. Here the CDR3 DNA reads TGTGCCAGCAGTTACAGGGGAGTTTCGAGAGAGACCCAGTACTTC.

The count of this clonotype is one. V gene TRBV7-8 combines with J gene TRBJ2-7; D ambiguous. The CDR3 has 13 amino acids. The V gene lost 1 base and the J gene lost 1 base, with 5 bases spanning the gap. Looked up from germline, CDR1 is SGHVS and CDR2 is FQNEAQ. The CDR3 coding sequence is TGTGCCAGCAGCTTAGACGGATCCTACGAGCAGTACGTC. It is translated as CASSLDGSYEQYV.

In its sample, this clonotype was seen a few times. The chain couples TRBV5-5 to TRBJ2-7; possibly TRBD1 for D (6 bases). V lost 4 bases to trimming and J lost 5 bases, with 19 bases between them. Germline loops: CDR1 SGHKS, CDR2 YYEKEE (reference sequence). This CDR3 region has 15 residues. The CDR3 protein is CASSPTRQAGHEQYV. CDR3 nucleotides: TGTGCCAGCAGCCCCACCCGACAGGCGGGTCACGAGCAGTACGTC.

This clonotype turned up a few times. CDR3 region: CSVINRESGFYTF. The CDR3 DNA is TGCAGCGTCATAAACAGGGAATCGGGTTTCTACACCTTC. V is TRBV29-1 and J is TRBJ1-2; D is possibly TRBD1 (6 bases). The CDR3 runs to 13 residues. Germline V gene data show CDR1 as SQVTM and CDR2 as ANQGSEA. V was pared by 6 bases and J by 10 bases, with 21 bases between.

The V call is TRBV28, the J call TRBJ2-3, with D uncertain. The V gene's germline CDR1 is MDHEN and CDR2 SYDVKM. The CDR3 is 16 residues long. V was shortened by 6 bases and J by 0 bases, with 16 bases between the two germline ends. CDR3 sequence reads: CASSPVWAHSTDTQYF. The DNA of the CDR3 is TGTGCCAGCAGCCCCGTGTGGGCCCATAGCACAGATACGCAGTATTTT.

CDR3: CASSQGARTNEKLFF. DNA of the CDR3: TGTGCCAGCAGTCAAGGGGCTCGAACTAATGAAAAACTGTTTTTT. This sequence joins TRBV27 and TRBJ1-4; D might be TRBD1 (5 bases). The V gene's germline CDR1 is MNHEY and CDR2 SMNVEV (reference sequence). The CDR3 has 15 residues. V was trimmed by 5 bases and J by 1 base, leaving 11 bases between them.

The J gene is TRBJ1-4, the V gene TRBV9; D is ambiguous. This CDR3 region has 14 residues. Germline V lookup: CDR1 SGDLS, CDR2 YYNGEE. V lost 0 bases, J lost 6 bases, and 9 bases lay in between. The CDR3 spells CASSVALGDEKLFF. CDR3 bases: TGTGCCAGCAGCGTAGCACTCGGGGATGAAAAACTGTTTTTT.

On this clonotype: One end of the junction fails to match germline, which may point to a read error. In DNA, the CDR3 is TGCAGTGCCAGAGGGACTAGCGATAGCACAGATACGCAGTATTTT. It specifies CSARGTSDSTDTQYF. The chain joins TRBV20-1 to TRBJ2-3; TRBD2 matches 10 bases. CDR1 and CDR2 (germline): DFQATT, SNEGSKA (reference sequence). The CDR3 consists of 15 residues.

The V gene is TRBV27, the J gene TRBJ2-1; 9 nucleotides match TRBD2. V lost 3 bases and J lost 8; bases outside the gene matches: 5. The CDR3 contains 14 residues. Germline CDR1 MNHEY, CDR2 SMNVEV (reference sequence). This CDR3 reads CASSFSGGGDEQFF. CDR3 nucleotides: TGTGCCAGCAGTTTTAGCGGGGGCGGGGATGAGCAGTTCTTC.

The CDR3 here is CASSPPGTYEQYV. The CDR3 DNA follows: TGTGCCAGCAGCCCCCCAGGTACCTACGAGCAGTACGTC. V usage is TRBV7-9 and J usage is TRBJ2-7; D is unresolved. The ends were cut back, 5 bases at V and 2 bases at J, with 10 bases in the middle. CDR1 is SEHNR, CDR2 FQNEAQ, per germline (reference sequence). The CDR3 has 13 amino acids.